A selection of T cell receptor beta chains follows, all from one sample in a study of PD-1 blockade in classical Hodgkin lymphoma. Method: immunoSEQ multiplex PCR; TCRdb's copy keeps in-frame clones and lacks some. Found here are over 45,000 clones, around 75% of them singletons; the top ten hold about 15%. Here the sequenced sample was peripheral blood mononuclear cells (PBMCs), taken before the second cycle of nivolumab. These receptors all stem from a human donor with classical Hodgkin lymphoma. Both conserved end residues are part of each CDR3. D genes are given only for firm matches. Not every row has a clone size; where given, it reads once, few, many or a size class.

clone_size	v_call	j_call	d_call	cdr3_nt	cdr3_aa
-	TRBV7-9	TRBJ1-1	-	TGTGCCAGCAGTCTGGACGGGGGGCACACTGAAGCTTTCTTT	CASSLDGGHTEAFF
-	TRBV27	TRBJ2-7	-	TGTGCCAGCAGAACGAAACAGCTTCACGAGCAGTACTTC	CASRTKQLHEQYF
once	TRBV28	TRBJ1-5	-	TGTGCCAGCAGCGGACCCCTTAGCAATCAGCCCCAGCATTTT	CASSGPLSNQPQHF
-	TRBV28	TRBJ2-2	TRBD2	TGTGCCAGCGGTAAAGCTCTAGCGGGATCAGAATTCTTGAACACCGGGGAGCTGTTTTTT	CASGKALAGSEFLNTGELFF
medium-sized	TRBV6-5	TRBJ2-7	TRBD2	TGTGCCAGCAGTTACCGGCGGGAGGGCTCCTACGAGCAGTACTTC	CASSYRREGSYEQYF
-	TRBV19	TRBJ2-2	TRBD2	TGTGCCAGTAGTATCCGGGGTTGGACTAGCGGGGCTCTGGTAACCGGGGAGCTGTTTTTT	CASSIRGWTSGALVTGELFF
-	TRBV27	TRBJ2-5	-	TGTGCCAGCAGTTTTGGTAGCGGTCCGTACCAAGAGACCCAGTACTTC	CASSFGSGPYQETQYF
-	TRBV30	TRBJ2-5	TRBD2	TGTGCCTGGGGGTCGGGTCTGGGCGGGAGTGAGACCCAGTACTTC	CAWGSGLGGSETQYF
-	TRBV7-9	TRBJ2-6	-	TGTGCCAGCAGCTTAGCTCCCTCTGGGGCCAACGTCCTGACTTTC	CASSLAPSGANVLTF
-	TRBV11-2	TRBJ2-2	TRBD1	TGTGCCAGCATCACCGGGACAGGGATTTTCGGGGAGCTGTTTTTT	CASITGTGIFGELFF
-	TRBV4-2	TRBJ1-2	-	TGTGCCAGCAGCCAGATTGGAAGGGGAGGCTACACCTTC	CASSQIGRGGYTF
-	TRBV5-1	TRBJ1-2	TRBD1	TGCGCCAGCAGCCAAAGGACAGGGATTAGCTATGGCTACACCTTC	CASSQRTGISYGYTF
-	TRBV6-1	TRBJ2-7	-	TGTGCCAGCAGTGACTACGAGCAGTACTTC	CASSDYEQYF
-	TRBV30	TRBJ1-1	-	TGTGCCTGGAGTGTTCGGCAGGGGAACACTGAAGCTTTCTTT	CAWSVRQGNTEAFF